These 29 T cell receptor beta chains were all obtained from the same sample, sequenced in a study of T cells in Graves' hyperthyroidism and ophthalmopathy. RNA transcripts served as the template for amplifying TCR beta CDR3 regions. The TCR CDR3 first-round RT-PCR relied on the HTBI primer set. MiXCR was run by TCRdb on the multiplex PCR reads, yielding one entry per CDR3 protein. The sample has 330,000 or so distinct CDR3 sequences, roughly 20% seen once; the top ten hold 15% to 18%. The specimen sequenced was blood. The receptors derive from a woman aged 40 to 49 with Graves' ophthalmopathy.

Ten or more counts support this clonotype. CDR3 sequence (DNA): TGTGCCAGCAGTTTAGTAGGGCGGACGAATGGCTACACCTTC. This gives the protein CASSLVGRTNGYTF. This sequence joins TRBV27 and TRBJ1-2; D is ambiguous. The CDR3 consists of 14 residues. Germline CDR1 MNHEY, CDR2 SMNVEV (reference sequence). Trimming shortened V by 2 bases and J by 6 bases, and 13 bases separated the two germline ends.

This clonotype occurred many times. The chain uses TRBV5-1 and TRBJ2-2; possible D gene TRBD1, 6 bases. Trimming shortened V by 5 bases and J by 4 bases, and 12 bases separated the two germline ends. Germline lookup yields CDR1 SGHRS and CDR2 YFSETQ. There are 14 residues in the CDR3. As DNA, the CDR3 is TGCGCCAGCAGTAGGGGGTCGTCCACCGGGGAGCTGTTTTTT. Its protein product is CASSRGSSTGELFF. Drawing the rest from reference TRBV5-1 and TRBJ2-2, the complete variable domain is KAGVTQTPRYLIKTRGQQVTLSCSPISGHRSVSWYQQTPGQGLQFLFEYFSETQRNKGNFPGRFSGRQFSNSRSEMNVSTLELGDSALYLCASSRGSSTGELFFGEGSRLTVL.

This clonotype was recorded at least ten times. This sequence joins TRBV18 and TRBJ1-3; no clear D gene. Germline V gene lookup returns CDR1 KGHSH and CDR2 LQKENI. V was pared by 5 bases and J by 2 bases, with 7 bases between. The CDR3 extends over 13 amino acids. This chain's CDR3 is CASSSSTGNTIYF. CDR3 nucleotides: TGTGCCAGCTCATCCTCTACTGGAAACACCATATATTTT.

This clonotype has at least ten counts. V is TRBV27 and J is TRBJ1-5, with TRBD1 matching over 9 bases. Germline CDR1 and CDR2: MNHEY and SMNVEV (reference sequence). This CDR3 region has 15 residues. The ends lost 3 bases at V and 7 bases at J; junction bases unmatched: 7. In DNA form, the CDR3 reads TGTGCCAGCAGTTTGGGACAGGGTTCCCTACAGCCCCAGCATTTT. Its translation: CASSLGQGSLQPQHF.

The chain links TRBV6-5 to TRBJ2-2, with D perhaps matching TRBD2 (5 bases). CDR1 is MNHEY, CDR2 SVGAGI, per germline. CDR3 length: 14 amino acids. V dropped 3 bases and J dropped 4 bases, with 9 bases sitting between them. The CDR3 loop is CASSYYSGTGELFF. The CDR3 DNA is TGTGCCAGCAGTTATTACAGCGGCACCGGGGAGCTGTTTTTT.

Concerning this clonotype: Compared with germline, one end of the junction differs, possibly owing to a read error. DNA for the CDR3: TGTGCCAGCAGATTAGGACAGGGGAATTCACCCCTCCACTTT. Translation: CASRLGQGNSPLHF. This chain connects TRBV13 to TRBJ1-6, with 9 bases that match TRBD1. The CDR3 is 14 amino acids. CDR1 is PRHDT and CDR2 is FYEKMQ in the germline V gene (reference sequence).

The CDR3 DNA follows: TGTGCCAGCAGCTTTGGGGGGTATTCCTACGAGCAGTACTTC. Amino acids: CASSFGGYSYEQYF. J is TRBJ2-7 and V is TRBV7-2, with D possibly TRBD2 on 6 matching bases. The CDR3 sequence is 14 residues long. The V gene lost 3 bases and the J gene lost 1 base, with 10 bases spanning the gap. Looked up from germline, CDR1 is SGHTA and CDR2 is FQGNSA.

This clonotype has a count of ten or more. Given a much more abundant clone one base away, this may be a read error. The chain combines TRBV28 with TRBJ1-1; D remains unclear. The germline V gene encodes CDR1 MDHEN and CDR2 SYDVKM. V gave up 5 bases and J gave up 9 bases, with 13 bases separating them. The CDR3 loop spans 12 amino acids. The CDR3 DNA follows: TGTGCCAGCAGTGAAAAACGGACCAAAGCTTTCTTT. Its protein is CASSEKRTKAFF.

This clonotype came up many times. Since the CDR3 does not end with the conserved phenylalanine or tryptophan, this likely comes from a read error. The chain combines TRBV11-2 with TRBJ2-7; D is undetermined. Germline loops: CDR1 SGHAT, CDR2 FQNNGV. The CDR3 sequence is 14 residues long. The V gene lost 1 base and the J gene lost 0 bases, with 7 bases spanning the gap. The DNA of the CDR3 is TGTGCCAGCAGCTTAGTGTCCCCCTCCTACGAGCAGTACCTC. It encodes CASSLVSPSYEQYL.

V gene TRBV7-9 combines with J gene TRBJ2-4, with 7 bases aligning to TRBD1. The CDR3 is 15 amino acids. With 3 bases clipped from V and 2 bases from J, the junction kept 4 bases outside the gene matches. CDR1 SEHNR and CDR2 FQNEAQ come from the germline V gene (reference sequence). The CDR3 DNA reads as TGTGCCAGCAGCTTGGAGACAGGGACCAAAAACATTCAGTACTTC. It encodes CASSLETGTKNIQYF.

This clonotype was observed many times. The chain carries TRBV19 and TRBJ1-1, with a tentative D call TRBD1 (6 bases). The germline V gene has CDR1 LNHDA and CDR2 SQIVND (reference sequence). The V gene lost 5 bases and the J gene lost 5 bases, with 12 bases spanning the gap. The length of the CDR3 is 13 residues. CDR3 amino acids: CASSPARGTEAFF. CDR3 coding DNA: TGTGCCAGTAGTCCAGCGAGGGGGACTGAAGCTTTCTTT.

This clonotype was observed many times. This chain links TRBV18 with TRBJ1-3; maybe TRBD1 (5 bases). This CDR3 spans 12 amino acids. V shed 0 bases and J shed 8 bases, with 5 bases lying between them. CDR1 and CDR2 from the germline V gene are KGHSH and LQKENI. CDR3 amino acids: CASSPPTDTIYF. The CDR3 DNA is TGTGCCAGCTCACCACCGACAGACACCATATATTTT.

This clonotype showed up many times. J is TRBJ2-1 and V is TRBV6-2 or TRBV6-3; TRBD2 aligns across 9 bases. The length of the CDR3 is 16 residues. From germline, CDR1 is MNHEY and CDR2 SVGEGT. With 0 bases clipped from V and 9 bases from J, the junction kept 9 bases outside the gene matches. CDR3 loop: CASSYSGLAGSGEQFF. CDR3 sequence (DNA): TGTGCCAGCAGTTACTCGGGGCTAGCGGGATCTGGTGAGCAGTTCTTC.

This clonotype was detected once. J is TRBJ1-5 and V is TRBV12-3 or TRBV12-4; 8 nucleotides line up with TRBD1. J gave up 15 bases and V 5 bases, and 9 bases lay outside the gene matches. This CDR3 region has 12 residues. This CDR3 is CASSNRGKARHF. The CDR3 coding sequence is TGTGCCAGCAGTAACAGGGGGAAAGCCCGGCATTTT.

The table lists this clonotype with many counts. This chain links TRBV27 with TRBJ1-1, with TRBD1 identical over 10 bases. The V gene's germline CDR1 is MNHEY and CDR2 SMNVEV (reference sequence). Trimming cost V 2 bases and J 3 bases; bases outside gene matches: 12. This CDR3 has 18 residues. CDR3 sequence reads: CASSLKWTGGGGHTEAFF. The CDR3 DNA is TGTGCCAGCAGTTTAAAGTGGACAGGGGGAGGTGGGCACACTGAAGCTTTCTTT.

V gene TRBV30 combines with J gene TRBJ2-1; D gene uncertain. Germline V lookup: CDR1 GTSNPN, CDR2 SVGIG (reference sequence). The CDR3 contains 13 residues. V lost 1 base, J lost 7 bases, and 11 bases lay in between. This CDR3 reads CAWSARPLNEQFF. CDR3 DNA: TGTGCCTGGAGTGCCCGGCCTCTAAATGAGCAGTTCTTC.

This clonotype was seen at least ten times. The chain combines TRBV20-1 with TRBJ1-2, with D tentatively TRBD1 (5 bases). With 6 bases removed from V and 5 bases from J, the gap between germline ends came to 22 bases. The CDR3 extends over 15 amino acids. Germline V gene sequence: CDR1 DFQATT, CDR2 SNEGSKA (reference sequence). Here the CDR3 reads CSAHPPGLRFYGYTF. CDR3 bases: TGCAGTGCACATCCTCCGGGACTGAGATTTTATGGCTACACCTTC.

The table lists this clonotype with a few counts. A much larger clone lies a single base off, so this may be a read error. The chain is built from TRBV6-1 and TRBJ2-7; D unresolved. CDR1 and CDR2 (germline): MNHNS, SASEGT. The V end was cut by 1 base, the J end by 4 bases, with 8 bases between. This CDR3 has 13 amino acids. The CDR3 coding sequence is TGTGCCAGCAGTGAAGTGTGTCGGTACGAGCAGTACTTC. It yields the protein CASSEVCRYEQYF.

This clonotype was counted many times. The rearrangement joins TRBV4-3 to TRBJ1-1, with no clear D. The CDR3 covers 14 residues. Looked up from germline, CDR1 is LGHNA and CDR2 is YSLEER. V gave up 0 bases and J gave up 3 bases, with 8 bases separating them. CDR3 amino acids: CASSQEYGDTEAFF. The CDR3 nucleotides are TGCGCCAGCAGCCAAGAGTACGGCGACACTGAAGCTTTCTTT.

In this sample, this clonotype turned up a few times. DNA of the CDR3: TGTGCCAGCAGCCCCCCGGGGCGGGAGGTCTACGAGCAGTACTTC. This translates into CASSPPGREVYEQYF. The chain is built from TRBV28 and TRBJ2-7; TRBD2 matches 8 bases. Germline lookup yields CDR1 MDHEN and CDR2 SYDVKM. With V trimmed by 6 bases and J by 3 bases, 10 bases remained unmatched. CDR3 length equals 15 residues.

This clonotype has ten or more counts. The gene calls are TRBV6-5 and TRBJ1-1; 7 bases are a match to TRBD1. V gave up 2 bases and J gave up 1 base; unmatched junction bases: 4. The V gene's germline CDR1 is MNHEY and CDR2 SVGAGI. The CDR3 consists of 15 residues. CDR3 bases: TGTGCCAGCAGTTACCTACAGGGGAGGAACACTGAAGCTTTCTTT. This codes for CASSYLQGRNTEAFF.

This clonotype has at least ten counts. The rearrangement uses TRBV4-1 and TRBJ2-7, with a possible D match to TRBD2 (6 bases). V shed 0 bases and J shed 0 bases, with 9 bases lying between them. The germline V gene has CDR1 MGHRA and CDR2 YSYEKL. The CDR3 runs 15 residues. CDR3 in DNA: TGCGCCAGCAGCCAAGACCGGGAGAGCTCCTACGAGCAGTACTTC. Residues: CASSQDRESSYEQYF.

The chain carries TRBV29-1 and TRBJ2-5; D gene uncertain. This CDR3 region has 11 residues. CDR1 and CDR2 (germline): SQVTM, ANQGSEA. Trimming removed 5 bases from V and 4 bases from J, with 8 bases in between. CDR3 region: CSVTTRETQYF. The CDR3 DNA sequence: TGCAGCGTTACAACTCGAGAGACCCAGTACTTC.

V and J are TRBV24-1 and TRBJ1-5; TRBD1 matches at 7 bases. Trimming took 3 bases from V and 5 from J; bases not matched to a gene: 6. Germline V lookup: CDR1 KGHDR, CDR2 SFDVKD. The CDR3 is 15 residues long. CDR3 sequence reads: CATSDPHRGDQPQHF. The CDR3, as DNA: TGTGCCACCAGTGATCCACACAGGGGTGATCAGCCCCAGCATTTT.

This clonotype has ten or more counts. As DNA, the CDR3 is TGCGCCAGCAGCTTGGAGAGAGTCTCCTACGAGCAGTACTTC. Encoded protein: CASSLERVSYEQYF. This chain joins TRBV5-1 and TRBJ2-7; D is unresolved. This CDR3 region has 14 residues. Trimming shortened V by 0 bases and J by 0 bases, and 7 bases separated the two germline ends. Germline V gene lookup returns CDR1 SGHRS and CDR2 YFSETQ.

This clonotype was picked up many times. The chain carries TRBV20-1 and TRBJ1-1; TRBD1 matches 7 bases. Germline CDR1 and CDR2: DFQATT and SNEGSKA (reference sequence). After removal of 0 bases from V and 0 bases from J, the junction contained 4 bases not matched to a gene. The CDR3 length is 15 residues. CDR3 in amino acids: CSARETGQLNTEAFF. The CDR3 region has the DNA TGCAGTGCTAGAGAAACGGGACAGCTGAACACTGAAGCTTTCTTT.

The chain recombines TRBV12-3 or TRBV12-4 with TRBJ1-5, with D unclear. This CDR3 is 12 amino acids long. Trimming stripped 5 bases from V and 5 bases from J, with 7 bases between. CDR3 protein: CASSGTYQPQHF. DNA of the CDR3: TGTGCCAGCAGTGGCACTTATCAGCCCCAGCATTTT.

This clonotype has only one observation. V gene TRBV24-1 combines with J gene TRBJ1-2; no clear D. Germline lookup yields CDR1 KGHDR and CDR2 SFDVKD. Trimming cost V 6 bases and J 2 bases, with 15 bases left between them. This CDR3 comprises 15 residues. The CDR3 sequence is CATSTGVRENYGYTF. The CDR3 DNA is TGTGCCACCAGTACCGGGGTACGTGAAAACTATGGCTACACCTTC.

This clonotype appeared many times. The V gene is TRBV6-1, the J gene TRBJ1-2, with 8 bases lining up with TRBD1. Trimming cost V 4 bases and J 4 bases; bases outside gene matches: 8. This CDR3 contains 15 residues. Looked up from germline, CDR1 is MNHNS and CDR2 is SASEGT. CDR3 in amino acids: CASSATQGAFYGYTF. CDR3 DNA sequence: TGTGCCAGCAGTGCGACTCAGGGGGCCTTCTATGGCTACACCTTC.